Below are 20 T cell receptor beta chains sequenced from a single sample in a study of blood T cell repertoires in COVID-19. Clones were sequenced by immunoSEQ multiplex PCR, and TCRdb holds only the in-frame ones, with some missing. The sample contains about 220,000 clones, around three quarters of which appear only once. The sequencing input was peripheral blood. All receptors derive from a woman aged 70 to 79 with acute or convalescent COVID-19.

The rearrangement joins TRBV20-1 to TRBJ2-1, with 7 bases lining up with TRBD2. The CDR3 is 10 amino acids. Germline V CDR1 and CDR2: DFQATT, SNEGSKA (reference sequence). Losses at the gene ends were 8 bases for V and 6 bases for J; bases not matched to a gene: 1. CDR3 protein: CSLAGNEQFF. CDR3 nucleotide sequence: TGCAGTTTAGCGGGCAATGAGCAGTTCTTC.

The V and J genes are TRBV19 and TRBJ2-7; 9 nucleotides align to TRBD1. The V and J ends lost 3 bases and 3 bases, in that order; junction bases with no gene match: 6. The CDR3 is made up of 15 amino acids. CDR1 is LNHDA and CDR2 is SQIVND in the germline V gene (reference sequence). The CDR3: CASSIRRQGVYEQYF. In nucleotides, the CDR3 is TGTGCCAGTAGTATCCGCCGACAGGGGGTCTACGAGCAGTACTTC. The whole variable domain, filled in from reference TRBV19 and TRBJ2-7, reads DGGITQSPKYLFRKEGQNVTLSCEQNLNHDAMYWYRQDPGQGLRLIYYSQIVNDFQKGDIAEGYSVSREKKESFPLTVTSAQKNPTAFYLCASSIRRQGVYEQYFGPGTRLTVT.

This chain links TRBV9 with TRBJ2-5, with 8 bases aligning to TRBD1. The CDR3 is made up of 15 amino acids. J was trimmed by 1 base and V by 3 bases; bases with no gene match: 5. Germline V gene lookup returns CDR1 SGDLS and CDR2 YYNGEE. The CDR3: CASSDLGQGQETQYF. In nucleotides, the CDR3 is TGTGCCAGCAGCGACCTTGGACAGGGCCAAGAGACCCAGTACTTC.

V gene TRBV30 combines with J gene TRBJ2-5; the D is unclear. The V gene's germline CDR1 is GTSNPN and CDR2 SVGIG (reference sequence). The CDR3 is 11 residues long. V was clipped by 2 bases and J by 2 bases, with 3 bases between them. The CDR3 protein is CAWSSQETQYF. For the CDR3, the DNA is TGTGCCTGGAGTTCTCAAGAGACCCAGTACTTC. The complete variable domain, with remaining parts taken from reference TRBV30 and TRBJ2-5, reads SQTIHQWPATLVQPVGSPLSLECTVEGTSNPNLYWYRQAAGRGLQLLFYSVGIGQISSEVPQNLSASRPQDRQFILSSKKLLLSDSGFYLCAWSSQETQYFGPGTRLLVL.

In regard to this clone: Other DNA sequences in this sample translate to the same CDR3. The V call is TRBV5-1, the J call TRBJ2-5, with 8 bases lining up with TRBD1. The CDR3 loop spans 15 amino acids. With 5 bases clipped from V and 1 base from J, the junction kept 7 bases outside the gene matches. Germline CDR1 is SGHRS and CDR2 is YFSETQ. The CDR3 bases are TGCGCCAGCAGTCCTCAAACAGGGGGCCAAGAGACCCAGTACTTC. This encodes CASSPQTGGQETQYF.

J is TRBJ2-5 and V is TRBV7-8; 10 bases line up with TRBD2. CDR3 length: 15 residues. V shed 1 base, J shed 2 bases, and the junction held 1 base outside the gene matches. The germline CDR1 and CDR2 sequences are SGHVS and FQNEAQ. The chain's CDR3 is CASSLERGGQETQYF. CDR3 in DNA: TGTGCCAGCAGCTTAGAGCGGGGGGGGCAAGAGACCCAGTACTTC.

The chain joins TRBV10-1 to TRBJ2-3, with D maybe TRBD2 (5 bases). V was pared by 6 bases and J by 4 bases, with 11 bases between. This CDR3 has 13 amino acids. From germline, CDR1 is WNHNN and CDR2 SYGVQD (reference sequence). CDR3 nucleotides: TGCGCCAGCAGCGGACTGACCCCAGATACGCAGTATTTT. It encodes CASSGLTPDTQYF.

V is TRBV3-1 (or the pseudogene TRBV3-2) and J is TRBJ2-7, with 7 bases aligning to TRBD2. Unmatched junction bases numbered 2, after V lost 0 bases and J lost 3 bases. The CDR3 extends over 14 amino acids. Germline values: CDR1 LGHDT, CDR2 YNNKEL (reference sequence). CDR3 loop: CASSQDASGYEQYF. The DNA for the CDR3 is TGTGCCAGCAGCCAAGATGCTAGCGGCTACGAGCAGTACTTC.

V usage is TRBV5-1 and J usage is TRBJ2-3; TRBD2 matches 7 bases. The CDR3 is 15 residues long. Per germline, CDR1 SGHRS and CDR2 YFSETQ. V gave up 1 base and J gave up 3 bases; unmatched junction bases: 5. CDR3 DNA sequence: TGCGCCAGCAGCTTGAAGCTAGCGGAAACAGATACGCAGTATTTT. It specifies CASSLKLAETDTQYF.

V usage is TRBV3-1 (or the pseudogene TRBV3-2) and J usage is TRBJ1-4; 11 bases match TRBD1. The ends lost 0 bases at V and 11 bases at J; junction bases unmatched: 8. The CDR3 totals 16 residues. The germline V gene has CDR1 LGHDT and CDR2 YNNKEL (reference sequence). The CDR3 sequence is CASSQDMGTGGYKLFF. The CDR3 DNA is TGTGCCAGCAGCCAAGATATGGGGACAGGGGGATACAAACTGTTTTTT.

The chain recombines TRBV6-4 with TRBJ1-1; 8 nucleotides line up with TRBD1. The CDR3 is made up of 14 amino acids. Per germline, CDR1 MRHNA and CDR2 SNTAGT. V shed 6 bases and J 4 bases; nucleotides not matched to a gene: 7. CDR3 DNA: TGTGCCAGCAGAACGGACAGGGCCAGCACTGAAGCTTTCTTT. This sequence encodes CASRTDRASTEAFF.

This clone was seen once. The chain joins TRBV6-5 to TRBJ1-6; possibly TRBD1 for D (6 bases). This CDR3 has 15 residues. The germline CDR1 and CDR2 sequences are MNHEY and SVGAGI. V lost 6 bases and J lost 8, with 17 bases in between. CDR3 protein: CASSRGGAGDSPLHF. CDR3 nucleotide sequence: TGTGCCAGCAGCCGCGGGGGGGCGGGTGATTCACCCCTCCACTTT.

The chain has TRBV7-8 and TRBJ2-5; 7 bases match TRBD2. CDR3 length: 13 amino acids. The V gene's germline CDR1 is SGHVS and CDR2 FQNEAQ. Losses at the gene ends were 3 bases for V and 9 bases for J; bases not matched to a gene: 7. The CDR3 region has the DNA TGTGCCAGCAGCTTGGGACTACCCGGTGCCCAGTACTTC. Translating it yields CASSLGLPGAQYF.

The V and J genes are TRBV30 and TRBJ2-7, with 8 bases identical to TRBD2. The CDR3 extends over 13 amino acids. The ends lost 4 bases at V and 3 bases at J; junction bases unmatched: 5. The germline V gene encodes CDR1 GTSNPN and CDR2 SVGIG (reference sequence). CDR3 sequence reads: CAWNRGGNYEQYV. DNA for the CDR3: TGTGCCTGGAATCGCGGGGGGAACTACGAGCAGTACGTC.

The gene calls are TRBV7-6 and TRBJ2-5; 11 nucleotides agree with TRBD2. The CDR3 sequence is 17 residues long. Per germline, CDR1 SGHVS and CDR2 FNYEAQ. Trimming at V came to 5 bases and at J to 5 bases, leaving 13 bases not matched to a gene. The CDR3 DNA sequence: TGTGCCAGCAGCCCCCGCCCTAGCGGGGGGCCGTACGAGACCCAGTACTTC. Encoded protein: CASSPRPSGGPYETQYF.

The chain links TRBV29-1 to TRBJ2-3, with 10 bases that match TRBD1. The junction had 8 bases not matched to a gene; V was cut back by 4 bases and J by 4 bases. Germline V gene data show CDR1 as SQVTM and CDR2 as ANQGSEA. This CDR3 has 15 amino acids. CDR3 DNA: TGCAGCGTTGCGGAAGGCGGACAGGGGGCAGATACGCAGTATTTT. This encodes CSVAEGGQGADTQYF.

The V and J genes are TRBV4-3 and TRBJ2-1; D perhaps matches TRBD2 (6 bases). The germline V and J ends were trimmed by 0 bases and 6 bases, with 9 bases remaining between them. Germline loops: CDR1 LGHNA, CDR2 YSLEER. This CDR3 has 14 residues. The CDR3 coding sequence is TGCGCCAGCAGCCAAGATGCGGGAAGCAATGAGCAGTTCTTC. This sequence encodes CASSQDAGSNEQFF.

The DNA of the CDR3 is TGTGCCAGCAGCCCCGGTCGAGGGCTTGATGGCTACACCTTC. It yields the protein CASSPGRGLDGYTF. V and J are TRBV5-8 and TRBJ1-2, with D unclear. Trimming took 4 bases from V and 6 from J, leaving 16 bases between them. The germline gives CDR1 SGHTS, CDR2 YDEGEE. The length of the CDR3 is 14 residues. The entire variable domain, with the rest obtained from reference TRBV5-8 and TRBJ1-2, is as follows: EAGVTQSPTHLIKTRGQQATLRCSPISGHTSVYWYQQALGLGLQFLLWYDEGEERNRGNFPPRFSGRQFPNYSSELNVNALELEDSALYLCASSPGRGLDGYTFGSGTRLTVV.

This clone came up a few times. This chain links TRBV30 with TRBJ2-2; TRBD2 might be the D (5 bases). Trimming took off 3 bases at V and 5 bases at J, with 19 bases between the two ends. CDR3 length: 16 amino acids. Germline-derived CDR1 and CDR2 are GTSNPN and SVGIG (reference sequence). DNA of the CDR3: TGTGCCTGGAGGGGCGGGCAGGCCTTGGGGACCGGGGAGCTGTTTTTT. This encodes CAWRGGQALGTGELFF.

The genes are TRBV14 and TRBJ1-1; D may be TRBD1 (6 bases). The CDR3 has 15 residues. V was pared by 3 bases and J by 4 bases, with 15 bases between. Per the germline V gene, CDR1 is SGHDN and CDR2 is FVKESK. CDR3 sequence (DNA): TGTGCCAGCAGCCATGAAGGGGGGGGGTTCACTGAAGCTTTCTTT. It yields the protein CASSHEGGGFTEAFF.